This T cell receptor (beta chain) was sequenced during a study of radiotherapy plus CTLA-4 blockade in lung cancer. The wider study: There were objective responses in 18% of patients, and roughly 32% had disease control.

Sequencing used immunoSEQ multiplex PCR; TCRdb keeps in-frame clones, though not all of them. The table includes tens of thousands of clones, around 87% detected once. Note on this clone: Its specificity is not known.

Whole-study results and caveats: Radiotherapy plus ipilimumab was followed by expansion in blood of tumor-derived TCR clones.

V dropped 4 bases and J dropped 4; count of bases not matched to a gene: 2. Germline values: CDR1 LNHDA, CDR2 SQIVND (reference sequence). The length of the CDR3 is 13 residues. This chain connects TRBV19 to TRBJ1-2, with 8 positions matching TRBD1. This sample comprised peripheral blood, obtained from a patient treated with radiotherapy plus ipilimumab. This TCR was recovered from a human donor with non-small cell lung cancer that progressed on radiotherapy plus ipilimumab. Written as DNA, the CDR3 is TGTGCCAGTAGTAGGGACAGGACCTATGGCTACACCTTC. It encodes CASSRDRTYGYTF.